Reported below is one T cell receptor (beta chain). The CDR3 totals 14 residues. CDR1 LNHNV and CDR2 YYDKDF come from the germline V gene (reference sequence). Trimming removed 0 bases from V and 3 bases from J, with 9 bases in between. The data were obtained in a study of shared T cell receptors in the human thymus. Assay used: immunoSEQ multiplex PCR; TCRdb lists only in-frame clones, some missing. Of 540,000 or so clones listed, approximately 80% were seen once; the top ten hold roughly 0.013%. These same data were also listed under a study on human thymus T cells.

The gene calls are TRBV15 and TRBJ2-7; D gene unclear. This receptor was taken from a boy under three years old with a congenital heart defect. Specimen: thymocytes. CDR3 region: CATSRDELSYEQYF. CDR3 nucleotides: TGTGCCACCAGCAGAGATGAACTGAGCTACGAGCAGTACTTC.